This note documents a single T cell receptor beta chain sequence. Its target is not known. The sample originates from a study of T cell responses to AZD1222 COVID-19 vaccine. Findings and caveats of the study: Clonal diversity was possibly underestimated, and white British individuals and females predominated among donors. Spike-specific TCR breadth and depth both grew after two AZD1222 doses. Repertoires in all cases were sampled only once the peak T cell response had passed. As reported, nearly half of all spike-specific TCRs target variant regions that are unmutated.

CDR1 is MDHEN and CDR2 is SYDVKM in the germline V gene. Trimming removed 4 bases from V and 7 bases from J, with 7 bases in between. The CDR3 is 11 amino acids. Libraries were prepared by immunoSEQ multiplex PCR; TCRdb keeps only in-frame clonotypes and omits some of them. The sample gives about 96,000 clones, under 90% of which show up once; about a quarter is in the top ten. The sample was peripheral blood, taken on day 0 of AZD1222 vaccination. This rearrangement joins TRBV28 to TRBJ1-1; a weak D match, TRBD1 (6 bases). This receptor was identified in an adult in good health. The CDR3 region is CASSSQGEAFF. DNA for the CDR3: TGTGCCAGCAGTTCACAGGGTGAAGCTTTCTTT.